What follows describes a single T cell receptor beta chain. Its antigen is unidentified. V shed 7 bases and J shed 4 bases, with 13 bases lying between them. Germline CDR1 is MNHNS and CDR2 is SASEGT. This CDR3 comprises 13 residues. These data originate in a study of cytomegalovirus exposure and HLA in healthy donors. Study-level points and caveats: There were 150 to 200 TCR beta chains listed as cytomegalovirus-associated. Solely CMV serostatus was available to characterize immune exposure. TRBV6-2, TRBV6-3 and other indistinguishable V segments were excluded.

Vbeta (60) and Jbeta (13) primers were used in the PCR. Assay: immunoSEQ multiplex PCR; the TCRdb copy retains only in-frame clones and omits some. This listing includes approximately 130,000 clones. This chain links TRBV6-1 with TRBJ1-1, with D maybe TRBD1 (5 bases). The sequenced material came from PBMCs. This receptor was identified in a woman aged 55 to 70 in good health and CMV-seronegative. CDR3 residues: CASKGARGTEAFF. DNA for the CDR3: TGTGCCAGCAAGGGTGCAAGGGGCACTGAAGCTTTCTTT.